The sequence of this T cell receptor (beta chain) was determined in a study of OX40 agonist ivuxolimab in advanced cancers. In terms of the full investigation: The costimulatory receptor OX40 (CD134) was targeted by ivuxolimab, a fully human IgG2 agonistic monoclonal antibody. Intravenous ivuxolimab was administered to patients every 2 weeks at six dose levels: 0.01, 0.1, 0.3, 1.5, 3 and 10 mg/kg. Of the approximately 54 patients in dose escalation, some 19 had hepatocellular carcinoma, roughly 15 had melanoma, 9 had renal cell carcinoma and 9 had head and neck cancer. In the dose-escalation cohort, more than 75% of patients were male, and the mean age was approximately 60 years, with a range of roughly 20 to 80. Patients were allowed to have had prior anti-PD-1, anti-PD-L1 or anti-CTLA-4 therapy, and around 37% of the dose-escalation patients had previously received checkpoint inhibitors. Partial responses occurred in three dose-escalation patients: two with cutaneous melanoma and one with hepatocellular carcinoma. Peripheral TCRbeta sequencing aimed to test whether ivuxolimab altered TCR sequence diversity and caused clonal T-cell expansion. The paper describes the monotherapy dose-escalation part (N = 52 patients) of the phase I trial of ivuxolimab.

General study outcomes and caveats: Low levels of normalized T-cell clonal expansion were also seen in some patients who did not respond. The antigen specificity of the peripheral T cells that underwent clonal expansion was not determined. At doses from 0.1 to 3.0 mg/kg, clonal expansion was seen in both CD4+ and CD8+ blood T cells between baseline and week 6. After ivuxolimab, more expanded clones were found on average in CD8+ T cells than in CD4+ T cells. In partial responders in the 0.1-3.0 mg/kg groups, normalized peripheral clonal expansion was found to be among the lowest, especially among CD8+ T cells.

CDR1 SGHNT and CDR2 YYREEE were looked up in the germline V gene (reference sequence). The junction shows trimming of 1 base on V and 6 bases on J, and the gene matches do not reach 2 bases of it. The CDR3 runs 15 residues from the cysteine to the phenylalanine. Only CDR3 DNA is held: 45 bases, read in frame from base 1. For sequencing of the TCRbeta CDR3 region, genomic DNA was extracted from the sorted cells. The immunoSEQ Assay was used to sequence the TCRbeta CDR3 regions. TCRdb stores this immuneACCESS table with in-frame sequences only. Part of the clones is absent; in the studies checked, under half of the shortfall reflects unresolved V genes, and no reason is known for the rest. This sample is represented by about 73,000 clones; 80% to 90% of them were singletons. The top ten constitute 2.5% to 3% of the sample. Patients with autoimmune disease history or receiving systemic immunosuppression were excluded from the trial. Peripheral blood for TCR sequencing was collected from all dose cohorts at baseline, on cycle 4 day 1, and on cycle 7 day 1. The samples were drawn from a first-in-human, open-label, multicenter phase I dose-escalation trial of ivuxolimab. The trial enrolled adults with locally advanced or metastatic head and neck squamous cell, hepatocellular, melanoma or renal cell carcinoma. CD4+ and CD8+ T cells were sorted separately from peripheral blood before TCR sequencing.

Worth noting for this clone: The specificity of this receptor is unknown. Base qualities are not provided; no much larger clone lies one nucleotide away.

The sample consisted of CD4+ or CD8+ T cells sorted from blood, taken in a trial of the OX40 agonist ivuxolimab. The sequence came from an adult with an advanced solid tumor such as melanoma, head and neck, liver or kidney cancer. The sequence joins TRBV5-4 to TRBJ2-1; the central 12 bases match TRBD2. The DNA is TGTGCCAGCAGCTTGAGGACTAGCGGGGCCAATGAGCAGTTCTTC. It specifies CASSLRTSGANEQFF. Beyond the CDR3, the reference TRBV5-4 and TRBJ2-1 genes provide the residues; the full variable domain reads: ETGVTQSPTHLIKTRGQQVTLRCSSQSGHNTVSWYQQALGQGPQFIFQYYREEENGRGNFPPRFSGLQFPNYSSELNVNALELDDSALYLCASSLRTSGANEQFFGPGTRLTVL.